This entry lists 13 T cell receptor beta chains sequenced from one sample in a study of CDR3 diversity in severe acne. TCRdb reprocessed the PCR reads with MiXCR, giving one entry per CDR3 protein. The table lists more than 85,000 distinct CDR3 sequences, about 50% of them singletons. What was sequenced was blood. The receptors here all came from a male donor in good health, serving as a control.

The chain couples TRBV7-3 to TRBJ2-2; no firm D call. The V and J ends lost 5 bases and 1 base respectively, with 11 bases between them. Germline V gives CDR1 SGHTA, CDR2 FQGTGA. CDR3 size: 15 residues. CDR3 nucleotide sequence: TGTGCCAGCAGCCTCGGGCCAGAGAACACCGGGGAGCTGTTTTTT. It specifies CASSLGPENTGELFF.

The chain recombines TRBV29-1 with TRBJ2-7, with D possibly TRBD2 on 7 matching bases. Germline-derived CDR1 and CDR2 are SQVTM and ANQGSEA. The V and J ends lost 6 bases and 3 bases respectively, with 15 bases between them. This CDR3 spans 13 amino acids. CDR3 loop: CSVGGAGSYEQYF. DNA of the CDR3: TGCAGCGTGGGGGGGGCAGGGAGCTACGAGCAGTACTTC.

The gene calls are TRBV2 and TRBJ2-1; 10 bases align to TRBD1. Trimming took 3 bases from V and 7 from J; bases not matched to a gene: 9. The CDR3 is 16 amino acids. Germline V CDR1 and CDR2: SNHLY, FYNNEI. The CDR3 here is CASSESGQGLGNEQFF. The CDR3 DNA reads TGTGCCAGCAGTGAGTCGGGACAGGGGCTCGGAAATGAGCAGTTCTTC.

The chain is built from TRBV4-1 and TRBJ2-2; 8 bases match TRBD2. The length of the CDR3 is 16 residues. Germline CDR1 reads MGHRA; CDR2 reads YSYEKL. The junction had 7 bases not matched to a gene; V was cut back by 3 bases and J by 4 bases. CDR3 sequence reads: CASSHYGGASTGELFF. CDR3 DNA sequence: TGCGCCAGCAGCCATTACGGGGGGGCAAGCACCGGGGAGCTGTTTTTT.

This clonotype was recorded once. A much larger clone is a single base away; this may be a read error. The CDR3 DNA sequence: TGTACCAGTCGGACTAGCGGAGAGACCCAGTACTTC. This translates into CTSRTSGETQYF. V and J are TRBV6-2 or TRBV6-3 and TRBJ2-5, with 10 positions matching TRBD2. Germline lookup yields CDR1 MNHEY and CDR2 SVGEGT. The CDR3 sequence is 12 residues long.

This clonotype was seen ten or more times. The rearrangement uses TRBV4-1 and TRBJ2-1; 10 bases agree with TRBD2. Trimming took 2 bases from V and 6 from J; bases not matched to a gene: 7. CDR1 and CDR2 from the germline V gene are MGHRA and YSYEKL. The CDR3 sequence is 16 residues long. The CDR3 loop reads CASSQKREGPGNEQFF. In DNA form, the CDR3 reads TGCGCCAGCAGCCAAAAGCGGGAGGGCCCCGGCAATGAGCAGTTCTTC.

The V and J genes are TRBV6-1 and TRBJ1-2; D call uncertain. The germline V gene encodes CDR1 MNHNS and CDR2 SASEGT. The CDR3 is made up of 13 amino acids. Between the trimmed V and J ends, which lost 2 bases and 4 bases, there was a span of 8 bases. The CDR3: CASSEMVFYGYTF. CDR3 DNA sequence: TGTGCCAGCAGTGAAATGGTCTTCTATGGCTACACCTTC.

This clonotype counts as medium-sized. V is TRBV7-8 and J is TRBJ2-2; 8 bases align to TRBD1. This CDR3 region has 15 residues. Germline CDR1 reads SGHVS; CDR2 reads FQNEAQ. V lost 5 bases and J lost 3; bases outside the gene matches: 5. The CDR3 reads CASSAQGADTGELFF. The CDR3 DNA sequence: TGTGCCAGCAGCGCTCAGGGGGCCGACACCGGGGAGCTGTTTTTT.

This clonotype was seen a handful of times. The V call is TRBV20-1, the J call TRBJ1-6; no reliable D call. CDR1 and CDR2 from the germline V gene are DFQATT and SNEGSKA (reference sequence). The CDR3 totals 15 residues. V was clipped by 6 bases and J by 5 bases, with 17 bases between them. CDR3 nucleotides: TGCAGTGCCTACGACGGCGCTGGTAATAATTCACCCCTCCACTTT. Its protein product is CSAYDGAGNNSPLHF.

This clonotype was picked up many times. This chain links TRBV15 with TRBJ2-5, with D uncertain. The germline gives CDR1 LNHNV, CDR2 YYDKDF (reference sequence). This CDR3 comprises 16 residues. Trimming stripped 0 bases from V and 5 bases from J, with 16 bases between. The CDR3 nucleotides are TGTGCCACCAGCAGAGATTCCGGCCTCATGGGGGAGACCCAGTACTTC. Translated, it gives CATSRDSGLMGETQYF.

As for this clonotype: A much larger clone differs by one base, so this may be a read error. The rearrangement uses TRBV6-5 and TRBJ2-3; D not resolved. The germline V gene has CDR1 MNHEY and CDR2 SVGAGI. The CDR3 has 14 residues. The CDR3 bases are TGTGCCAACAGTTACTCGATCCGCTGGGATACGCAGTATTTT. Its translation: CANSYSIRWDTQYF.

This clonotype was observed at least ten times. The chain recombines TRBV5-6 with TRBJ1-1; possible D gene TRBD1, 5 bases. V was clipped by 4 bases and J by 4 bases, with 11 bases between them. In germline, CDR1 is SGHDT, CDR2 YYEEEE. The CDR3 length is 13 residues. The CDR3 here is CASSPGGSTEAFF. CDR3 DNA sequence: TGTGCCAGCAGCCCGGGGGGGTCCACTGAAGCTTTCTTT.

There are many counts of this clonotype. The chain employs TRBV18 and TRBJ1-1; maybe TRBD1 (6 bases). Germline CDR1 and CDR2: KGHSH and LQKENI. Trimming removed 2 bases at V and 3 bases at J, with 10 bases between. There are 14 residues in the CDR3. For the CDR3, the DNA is TGTGCCAGCTCACCAACAAAGGGGGACACTGAAGCTTTCTTT. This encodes CASSPTKGDTEAFF.